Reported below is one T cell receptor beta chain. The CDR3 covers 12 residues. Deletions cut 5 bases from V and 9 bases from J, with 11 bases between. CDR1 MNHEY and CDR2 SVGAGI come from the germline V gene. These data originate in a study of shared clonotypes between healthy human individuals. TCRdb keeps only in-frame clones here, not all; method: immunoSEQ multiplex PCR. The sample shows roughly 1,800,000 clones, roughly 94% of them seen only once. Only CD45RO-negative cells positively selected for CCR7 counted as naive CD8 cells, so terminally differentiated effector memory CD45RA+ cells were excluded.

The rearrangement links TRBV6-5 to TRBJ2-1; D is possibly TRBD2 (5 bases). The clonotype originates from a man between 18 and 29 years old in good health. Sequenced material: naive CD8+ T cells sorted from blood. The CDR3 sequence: CASSQGSSEQFF. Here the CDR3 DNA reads TGTGCCAGCAGTCAAGGGAGCTCTGAGCAGTTCTTC.